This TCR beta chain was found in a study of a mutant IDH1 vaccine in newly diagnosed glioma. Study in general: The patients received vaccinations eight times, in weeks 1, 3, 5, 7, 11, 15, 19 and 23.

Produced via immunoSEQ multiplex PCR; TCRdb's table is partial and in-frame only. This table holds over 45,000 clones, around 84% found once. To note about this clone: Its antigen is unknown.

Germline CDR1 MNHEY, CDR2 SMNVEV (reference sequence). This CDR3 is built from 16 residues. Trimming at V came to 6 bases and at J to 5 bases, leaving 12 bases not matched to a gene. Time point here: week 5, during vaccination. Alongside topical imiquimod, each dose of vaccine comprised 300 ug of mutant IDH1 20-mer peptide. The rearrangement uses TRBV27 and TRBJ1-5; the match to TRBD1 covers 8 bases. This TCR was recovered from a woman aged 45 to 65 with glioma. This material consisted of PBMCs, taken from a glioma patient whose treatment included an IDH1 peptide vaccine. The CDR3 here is CASRRYPGGADQPQHF. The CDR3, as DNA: TGTGCCAGCAGGCGATATCCAGGGGGCGCGGATCAGCCCCAGCATTTT.